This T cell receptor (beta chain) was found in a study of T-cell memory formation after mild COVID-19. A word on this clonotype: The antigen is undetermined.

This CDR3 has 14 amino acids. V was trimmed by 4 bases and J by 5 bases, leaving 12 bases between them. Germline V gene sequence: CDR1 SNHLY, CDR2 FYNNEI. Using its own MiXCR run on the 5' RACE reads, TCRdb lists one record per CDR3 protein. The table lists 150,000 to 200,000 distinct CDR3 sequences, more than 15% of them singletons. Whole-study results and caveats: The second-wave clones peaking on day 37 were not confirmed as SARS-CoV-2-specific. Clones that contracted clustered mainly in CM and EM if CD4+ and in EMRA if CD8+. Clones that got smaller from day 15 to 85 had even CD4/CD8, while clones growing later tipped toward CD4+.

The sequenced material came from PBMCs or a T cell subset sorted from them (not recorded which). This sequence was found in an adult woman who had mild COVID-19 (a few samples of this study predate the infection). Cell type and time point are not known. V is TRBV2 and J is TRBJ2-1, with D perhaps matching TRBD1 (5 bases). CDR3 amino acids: CASSAYVGHNEQFF. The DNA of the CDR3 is TGTGCCAGCAGTGCGTACGTGGGGCACAATGAGCAGTTCTTC.